This TCR beta chain appears in the sequencing data of a study of shared clonotypes between healthy human individuals. The table came from immunoSEQ multiplex PCR; TCRdb's copy has only in-frame clones and leaves some out. Of millions of clones in the sample, 85% to 95% are singletons; the top ten hold roughly 0.13%. The germline V gene encodes CDR1 ENHRY and CDR2 SYGVKD. There are 15 residues in the CDR3. The germline V and J ends were trimmed by 0 bases and 0 bases, with 6 bases remaining between them. J is TRBJ1-3 and V is TRBV10-3; D unresolved. The TCR originated in a man in his late teens or twenties in good health. Input material: naive CD4+ T cells sorted from blood. As for subset: CD45RA+ positively selected. This CDR3 reads CAISESRSSGNTIYF. DNA of the CDR3: TGTGCCATCAGTGAGTCGCGCAGCTCTGGAAACACCATATATTTT.